A selection of T cell receptor beta chains follows, all from one sample in a study of tumor-infiltrating lymphocytes in primary liver carcinoma. TCRdb re-analysed the multiplex PCR reads in MiXCR, keeping a single row per CDR3 protein. The sample yields about 180,000 distinct CDR3 sequences, 50% to 75% seen once. Sequenced material: peripheral blood. The receptors stem from a middle-aged man with primary liver carcinoma and hepatitis B virus infection. Both conserved end residues are part of each CDR3. A D gene is named only where the DNA matches it firmly. Part of the rows lack a size; the others show once, few, many or a class for expanded clones.

>TRBJ2-1|NA|TRBD2|TRBV6-4
TGTGCCAGCAGCACAACCGTTGGGACTACGAATGAGCAGTTCTTC
CASSTTVGTTNEQFF
>TRBJ2-1|NA|NA|TRBV11-2
TGTGCCAGCTGCAAGATAGCCTACAATGAGCAGTTCTTC
CASCKIAYNEQFF
>TRBJ2-7|NA|NA|TRBV30
TGTGCCTGGAGTGTTCAGCGAGATGCCTGGCCCCTTTTC
CAWSVQRDAWPLF
>TRBJ2-1|NA|NA|TRBV29-1
TGCAGCGTTGCTCCTAGTGGCGTCTACAATGAGCGGTTCTTC
CSVAPSGVYNERFF
>TRBJ1-2|NA|NA|TRBV30
TGTGCCTGGAGTGTACAAGAAGGGAGCGGCTACACCTTC
CAWSVQEGSGYTF
>TRBJ1-5|NA|NA|TRBV6-1
TGTGCCTGCAGTGAAGAGGGGGGGGCCAGCAATCAGCCCCAGCATTTT
CACSEEGGASNQPQHF
>TRBJ1-1|few|TRBD1|TRBV6-6
TGTGCCAGCAGGACAGGGGGAGGTAACACTGAAGCTTTCTTT
CASRTGGGNTEAFF
>TRBJ2-2|NA|NA|TRBV10-3
TGTGCCACCGCGGAGGGGACGAGCGTTATCACCGGGGAGCTGTTTTTT
CATAEGTSVITGELFF
>TRBJ2-7|NA|TRBD1|TRBV6-6
TGTGCCAGCAGTTACTCGCTCGGACAGGGGGGTAGCGAGCAGTACTTC
CASSYSLGQGGSEQYF
>TRBJ2-2|once|NA|TRBV11-2
TGTGCCAGCAGTAACCAGGGACTCCGGAACACCAGGGAGCTGTTTTTT
CASSNQGLRNTRELFF
>TRBJ2-2|NA|NA|TRBV11-2
TGTGCCAGCAGCCAAGATCCCGCAACGGACACCGGGGAGCTGTTTTTT
CASSQDPATDTGELFF
>TRBJ2-7|NA|NA|TRBV29-1
TGCAGCGTCGACTTGAACCGTGAGGAGCAGTACTTC
CSVDLNREEQYF
>TRBJ2-5|NA|TRBD2|TRBV11-2
TGTGCCAGCAGCTTAGGCCTAGCGGGAAGTTCAGGAGAGACCAAGTACTTC
CASSLGLAGSSGETKYF